The 30 T cell receptor beta chains given below trace back to one sample, sequenced in a study of long-term antiretroviral therapy in people with HIV (dated by TCRdb to the early 2020s). The immunoSEQ hsTCRB v3.0 assay was used at survey level resolution for TRB variable region sequencing. The table was pulled from immuneACCESS by TCRdb, which kept in-frame rearrangements only. Such tables lose some clones; where checked, under half of the loss comes from unresolved V genes, and the rest has no known cause. Counted in this sample were about 16,000 clones; about 71% of them appeared once. The ten largest clones capture roughly 14% of the sample. The sample was unsorted PBMCs, taken 1.5 years before starting antiretroviral therapy. The receptor set was obtained from a woman aged 50 to 60 with HIV.

The rearrangement links TRBV4-1 to TRBJ1-1; 7 nucleotides line up with TRBD1. Germline CDR1 MGHRA, CDR2 YSYEKL. This CDR3 has 14 residues. J lost 6 bases, V lost 2 bases, and 6 bases had no gene match. CDR3 loop: CASSQTGVVAEAFF. The CDR3 DNA reads TGCGCCAGCAGCCAAACAGGGGTTGTCGCTGAAGCTTTCTTT.

The rearrangement links TRBV18 to TRBJ2-1; D remains unclear. The CDR3 has 15 amino acids. V dropped 4 bases and J dropped 5 bases, with 15 bases sitting between them. The germline CDR1 and CDR2 sequences are KGHSH and LQKENI. The chain's CDR3 is CASSRELTGDNEQFF. Here the CDR3 DNA reads TGTGCCAGCTCACGGGAATTAACTGGGGACAATGAGCAGTTCTTC.

The rearrangement joins TRBV6-5 to TRBJ2-3, with D hard to call. Trimming removed 8 bases at V and 8 bases at J, with 11 bases between. Germline V gene lookup returns CDR1 MNHEY and CDR2 SVGAGI. The CDR3 spans 11 residues. The CDR3 reads CASRSWGTQYF. The DNA of the CDR3 is TGTGCCAGCCGATCCTGGGGTACGCAGTATTTT.

V gene TRBV4-1 combines with J gene TRBJ1-4; D remains unclear. With 2 bases removed from V and 0 bases from J, the gap between germline ends came to 10 bases. Per germline, CDR1 MGHRA and CDR2 YSYEKL. CDR3 length equals 16 residues. CDR3 coding DNA: TGCGCCAGCAGCCAACAAACCGGGACAACTAATGAAAAACTGTTTTTT. Its translation: CASSQQTGTTNEKLFF.

The chain has TRBV9 and TRBJ2-3, with 11 bases lining up with TRBD2. The germline V gene has CDR1 SGDLS and CDR2 YYNGEE. The trim removed 4 bases at V and 5 bases at J, leaving 6 bases unmatched. There are 15 residues in the CDR3. CDR3 sequence (DNA): TGTGCCAGCAGCCAACGAGGACTAGCGGGAGATACGCAGTATTTT. As protein: CASSQRGLAGDTQYF. The variable domain in full, with the rest retrieved from reference TRBV9 and TRBJ2-3, is DSGVTQTPKHLITATGQRVTLRCSPRSGDLSVYWYQQSLDQGLQFLIQYYNGEERAKGNILERFSAQQFPDLHSELNLSSLELGDSALYFCASSQRGLAGDTQYFGPGTRLTVL.

This clone was seen a single time. This sequence joins TRBV29-1 and TRBJ1-2, with D perhaps matching TRBD1 (5 bases). Per germline, CDR1 SQVTM and CDR2 ANQGSEA. There are 13 residues in the CDR3. Trimming stripped 4 bases from V and 5 bases from J, with 14 bases between. CDR3 nucleotides: TGCAGCGTTGTTAGAATGGCAGGGTATGGCTACACCTTC. Amino acid sequence: CSVVRMAGYGYTF.

This chain joins TRBV7-9 and TRBJ2-3, with D unclear. CDR1 is SEHNR and CDR2 is FQNEAQ in the germline V gene (reference sequence). This CDR3 comprises 16 residues. V shed 2 bases and J shed 4 bases, with 16 bases lying between them. CDR3 DNA sequence: TGTGCCAGCAGCTTAAGAACGGCCCGAAGTGCAGATACGCAGTATTTT. Its translation is CASSLRTARSADTQYF.

The chain combines TRBV29-1 with TRBJ2-5; 7 nucleotides agree with TRBD2. Germline assignment: CDR1 SQVTM and CDR2 ANQGSEA. V gave up 7 bases and J gave up 4 bases; unmatched junction bases: 15. The CDR3 is made up of 15 amino acids. The CDR3 loop is CSGGEGSPIAETQYF. The CDR3 DNA follows: TGCAGCGGAGGGGAGGGGAGTCCAATAGCAGAGACCCAGTACTTC.

The chain carries TRBV10-2 and TRBJ2-3; no clear D gene. CDR1 and CDR2 (germline): WSHSY, SAAADI. V shed 3 bases and J shed 8 bases, with 6 bases lying between them. The CDR3 runs to 11 residues. The CDR3 loop is CASSDSGTQYF. CDR3 nucleotides: TGCGCCAGCAGTGACTCGGGTACGCAGTATTTT.

This chain joins TRBV5-4 and TRBJ2-1, with D maybe TRBD2 (5 bases). CDR3 length: 13 residues. V lost 0 bases and J 8 bases, leaving 9 bases between the germline ends. The germline V gene encodes CDR1 SGHNT and CDR2 YYREEE (reference sequence). The CDR3 DNA is TGTGCCAGCAGCTTGGACGAGGGAGATGAGCAGTTCTTC. Amino acid sequence: CASSLDEGDEQFF.

The genes are TRBV27 and TRBJ2-1; D possibly matches TRBD1 or TRBD2 (5 bases each). CDR3 length: 16 amino acids. The V gene's germline CDR1 is MNHEY and CDR2 SMNVEV (reference sequence). Trimming stripped 5 bases from V and 1 base from J, with 15 bases between. CDR3 bases: TGTGCCAGCAGTCCCCGTGGGGGTGGGTCCTACAATGAGCAGTTCTTC. It is translated as CASSPRGGGSYNEQFF.

The V and J genes are TRBV30 and TRBJ2-3; 13 bases agree with TRBD2. Germline V gene sequence: CDR1 GTSNPN, CDR2 SVGIG (reference sequence). The CDR3 is 14 residues long. V dropped 3 bases and J dropped 6; count of bases not matched to a gene: 3. CDR3 coding DNA: TGTGCCTGGAGGACTAGCGGGGGGTCTGATACGCAGTATTTT. Protein: CAWRTSGGSDTQYF.

The chain joins TRBV10-2 to TRBJ2-7; D possibly matches TRBD1 or TRBD2 (5 bases each). CDR3 length equals 13 residues. CDR1 and CDR2 (germline): WSHSY, SAAADI. Trimming took 2 bases from V and 6 from J, leaving 11 bases between them. DNA of the CDR3: TGCGCCAGCAGTGAGGTGATAGGGACCGAGCAGTACGTC. As protein: CASSEVIGTEQYV.

Only one count was recorded for this clone. V gene TRBV19 combines with J gene TRBJ1-6; D might be TRBD1 (6 bases). CDR3 length: 15 amino acids. The germline gives CDR1 LNHDA, CDR2 SQIVND (reference sequence). V was trimmed by 3 bases and J by 7 bases, leaving 13 bases between them. In DNA form, the CDR3 reads TGTGCCAGTAGTATTTCGACAGGTGAGAATTCACCCCTCCACTTT. Amino acids: CASSISTGENSPLHF.

This clone was detected once. The chain joins TRBV9 to TRBJ1-2, with D hard to call. Trimming took off 0 bases at V and 8 bases at J, with 14 bases between the two ends. The germline V gene encodes CDR1 SGDLS and CDR2 YYNGEE. The CDR3 covers 14 residues. CDR3 amino acids: CASSVAVTLGGYTF. CDR3 bases: TGTGCCAGCAGCGTAGCAGTCACCCTGGGGGGCTACACCTTC.

The chain joins TRBV5-3 to TRBJ1-2; D is perhaps TRBD1 (5 bases). TRBV5-3 is an ORF; its function is uncertain. There are 12 residues in the CDR3. Between the trimmed V and J ends, which lost 4 bases and 8 bases, there was a span of 12 bases. CDR3: CARSPGGGGYTF. The CDR3 coding sequence is TGTGCCAGAAGCCCCGGGGGGGGAGGCTACACCTTC.

Only one count was recorded for this clone. The chain has TRBV4-1 and TRBJ1-5; D gene uncertain. The CDR3 runs to 14 residues. Germline assignment: CDR1 MGHRA and CDR2 YSYEKL. V was clipped by 3 bases and J by 6 bases, with 12 bases between them. This chain's CDR3 is CASSQAKSIQPQHF. For the CDR3, the DNA is TGCGCCAGCAGCCAGGCCAAGTCGATTCAGCCCCAGCATTTT.

The chain joins TRBV9 to TRBJ2-3; 7 nucleotides line up with TRBD2. CDR3 size: 15 residues. The trim removed 5 bases at V and 5 bases at J, leaving 11 bases unmatched. Germline V gene lookup returns CDR1 SGDLS and CDR2 YYNGEE. Here the CDR3 DNA reads TGTGCCAGCAGTGCGGGGGACCGATGGGGAGATACGCAGTATTTT. The encoded protein is CASSAGDRWGDTQYF.

The chain employs TRBV9 and TRBJ2-2; weak D call: TRBD1 (5 bases). The V gene's germline CDR1 is SGDLS and CDR2 YYNGEE. V was cut by 6 bases and J by 0 bases, with 15 bases left in between. The CDR3 covers 16 residues. The CDR3 here is CASTRKTGSNTGELFF. The DNA for the CDR3 is TGTGCCAGCACGAGAAAAACAGGATCGAACACCGGGGAGCTGTTTTTT.

The V and J genes are TRBV14 and TRBJ1-2, with D unresolved. From germline, CDR1 is SGHDN and CDR2 FVKESK. There are 11 residues in the CDR3. The V gene lost 8 bases and the J gene lost 0 bases, with 4 bases spanning the gap. This chain's CDR3 is CASGTNYGYTF. The CDR3 DNA sequence: TGTGCCAGCGGTACTAACTATGGCTACACCTTC.

The chain joins TRBV5-6 to TRBJ1-2, with 7 positions matching TRBD1. Losses at the gene ends were 2 bases for V and 8 bases for J; bases not matched to a gene: 21. CDR1 and CDR2 from the germline V gene are SGHDT and YYEEEE. The CDR3 totals 18 residues. CDR3 sequence (DNA): TGTGCCAGCAGCTTACGTAGTAAAAGTCGACAGGGACAGAGGGGCTACACCTTC. Protein sequence: CASSLRSKSRQGQRGYTF.

In its sample, this clone was seen a few times. J is TRBJ1-2 and V is TRBV9; D remains unclear. The CDR3 totals 14 residues. V gave up 3 bases and J gave up 4 bases, with 13 bases separating them. Germline V gives CDR1 SGDLS, CDR2 YYNGEE. DNA for the CDR3: TGTGCCAGCAGCGCCAGGAGAGACGGCTATGGCTACACCTTC. Its translation is CASSARRDGYGYTF. Using reference TRBV9 and TRBJ1-2 for the parts outside the CDR3, the full variable domain is DSGVTQTPKHLITATGQRVTLRCSPRSGDLSVYWYQQSLDQGLQFLIQYYNGEERAKGNILERFSAQQFPDLHSELNLSSLELGDSALYFCASSARRDGYGYTFGSGTRLTVV.

V is TRBV28 and J is TRBJ1-2; D unresolved. V was trimmed by 3 bases and J by 6 bases, leaving 8 bases between them. The CDR3 is made up of 12 amino acids. Germline V gene lookup returns CDR1 MDHEN and CDR2 SYDVKM. In DNA form, the CDR3 reads TGTGCCAGCAGTTTGTTAACTCATGGCTACACCTTC. Its translation: CASSLLTHGYTF.

This chain uses TRBV6-1 with TRBJ2-3; D gene ambiguous. The CDR3 is 15 amino acids. The V and J ends lost 6 bases and 5 bases respectively, with 18 bases between them. CDR1 is MNHNS and CDR2 is SASEGT in the germline V gene. CDR3 sequence (DNA): TGTGCCAGCAGGTCGGCCTCGTGGAATATAGATACGCAGTATTTT. As protein: CASRSASWNIDTQYF.

This sequence joins TRBV4-1 and TRBJ2-1; D uncertain. The CDR3 runs 14 residues. Germline assignment: CDR1 MGHRA and CDR2 YSYEKL. Trimming removed 3 bases at V and 7 bases at J, with 13 bases between. The CDR3 nucleotides read TGCGCCAGCAGCCAGGCCGTAAGGGCGAATGAGCAGTTCTTC. It is translated as CASSQAVRANEQFF.

The V call is TRBV10-3, the J call TRBJ2-1, with TRBD2 matching over 9 bases. The V gene's germline CDR1 is ENHRY and CDR2 SYGVKD. V shed 8 bases, J shed 2 bases, and the junction held 1 base outside the gene matches. This CDR3 is 13 amino acids long. CDR3 DNA: TGTGCCATCGCGGGGGGGGCCTACAATGAGCAGTTCTTC. Translation: CAIAGGAYNEQFF.

This chain joins TRBV19 and TRBJ1-1; D uncertain. This CDR3 comprises 15 residues. The germline gives CDR1 LNHDA, CDR2 SQIVND (reference sequence). Trimming removed 7 bases at V and 5 bases at J, with 20 bases between. CDR3 DNA: TGTGCCAGTATCCCCGACACGGGAATCTTGACTGAAGCTTTCTTT. It translates to CASIPDTGILTEAFF.

This chain connects TRBV4-2 to TRBJ2-1, with no clear D. V lost 2 bases and J lost 4, with 12 bases in between. CDR3 length equals 15 residues. Per the germline V gene, CDR1 is LGHNA and CDR2 is YNFKEQ. The CDR3 here is CASSQKPRSYNEQFF. CDR3 nucleotides: TGTGCCAGCAGCCAAAAGCCTCGTTCTTACAATGAGCAGTTCTTC.

This clone was observed a few times. The CDR3 loop is CASSVPLASTDTQYF. CDR3 DNA sequence: TGTGCCAGCAGCGTCCCATTAGCGAGCACAGATACGCAGTATTTT. The V gene is TRBV5-6, the J gene TRBJ2-3; TRBD2 is a possible D gene (5 bases). Trimming pared 4 bases from V and 0 bases from J, leaving 12 bases between. The germline CDR1 and CDR2 sequences are SGHDT and YYEEEE. The CDR3 is 15 amino acids.

V and J are TRBV15 and TRBJ2-5; TRBD1 or TRBD2 may be the D gene (6 bases each). Germline CDR1 is LNHNV and CDR2 is YYDKDF (reference sequence). The V gene lost 5 bases and the J gene lost 4 bases, with 23 bases spanning the gap. CDR3 size: 17 residues. The CDR3 protein is CATSDMEGGSVSETQYF. CDR3 nucleotide sequence: TGTGCCACCAGCGATATGGAGGGGGGTTCTGTCTCAGAGACCCAGTACTTC.